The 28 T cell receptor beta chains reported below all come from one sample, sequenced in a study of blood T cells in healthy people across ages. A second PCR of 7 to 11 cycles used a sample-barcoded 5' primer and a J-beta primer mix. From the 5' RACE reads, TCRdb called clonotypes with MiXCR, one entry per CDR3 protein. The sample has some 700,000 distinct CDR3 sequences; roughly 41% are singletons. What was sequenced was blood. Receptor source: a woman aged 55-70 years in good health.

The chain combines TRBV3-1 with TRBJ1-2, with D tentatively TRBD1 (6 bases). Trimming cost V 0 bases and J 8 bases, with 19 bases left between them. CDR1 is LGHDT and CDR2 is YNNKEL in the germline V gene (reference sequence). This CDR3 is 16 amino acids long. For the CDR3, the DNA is TGTGCCAGCAGCCAAGATAAAGGGGCCAGGGGTGTCGGCTACACCTTC. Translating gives CASSQDKGARGVGYTF.

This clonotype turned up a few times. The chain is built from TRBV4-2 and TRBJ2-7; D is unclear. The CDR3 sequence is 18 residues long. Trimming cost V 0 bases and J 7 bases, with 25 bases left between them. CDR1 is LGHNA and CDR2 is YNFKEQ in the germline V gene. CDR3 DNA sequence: TGTGCCAGCAGCCAAGATTTGCTGGCCGCCTTCGGATGGAATGAGCAGTACTTC. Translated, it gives CASSQDLLAAFGWNEQYF.

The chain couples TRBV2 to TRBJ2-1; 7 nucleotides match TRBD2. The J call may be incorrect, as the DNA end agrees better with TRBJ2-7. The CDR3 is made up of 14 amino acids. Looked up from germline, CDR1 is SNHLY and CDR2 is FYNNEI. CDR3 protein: CASTGGGAYNEQYF. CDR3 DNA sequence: TGTGCCAGCACTGGCGGGGGTGCCTACAATGAGCAGTACTTC.

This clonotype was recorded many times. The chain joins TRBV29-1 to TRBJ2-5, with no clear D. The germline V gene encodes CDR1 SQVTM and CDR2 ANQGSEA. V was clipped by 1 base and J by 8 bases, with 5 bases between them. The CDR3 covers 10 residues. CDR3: CSVEVVTQYF. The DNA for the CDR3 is TGCAGCGTTGAAGTGGTAACCCAGTACTTC.

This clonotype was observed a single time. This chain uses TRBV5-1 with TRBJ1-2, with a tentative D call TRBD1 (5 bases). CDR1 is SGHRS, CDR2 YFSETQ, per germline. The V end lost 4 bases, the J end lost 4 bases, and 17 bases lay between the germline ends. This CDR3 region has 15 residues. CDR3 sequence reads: CASSDRQPQAYGYTF. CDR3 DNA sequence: TGCGCCAGCAGCGACCGACAGCCACAGGCCTATGGCTACACCTTC.

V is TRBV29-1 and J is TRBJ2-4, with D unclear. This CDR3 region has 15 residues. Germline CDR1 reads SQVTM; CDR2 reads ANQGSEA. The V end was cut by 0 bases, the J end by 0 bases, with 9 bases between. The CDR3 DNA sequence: TGCAGCGTTGAAGAGGTTCAGATAGCCAAAAACATTCAGTACTTC. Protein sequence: CSVEEVQIAKNIQYF. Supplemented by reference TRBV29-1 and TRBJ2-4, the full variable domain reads SAVISQKPSRDICQRGTSLTIQCQVDSQVTMMFWYRQQPGQSLTLIATANQGSEATYESGFVIDKFPISRPNLTFSTLTVSNMSPEDSSIYLCSVEEVQIAKNIQYFGAGTRLSVL.

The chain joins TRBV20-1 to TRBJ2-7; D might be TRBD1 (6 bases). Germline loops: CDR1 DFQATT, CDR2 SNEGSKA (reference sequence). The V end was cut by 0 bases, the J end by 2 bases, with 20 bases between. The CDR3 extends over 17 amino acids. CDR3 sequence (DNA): TGCAGTGCTAGAGATCTCCTCGACTCACAGGGCCCCTACGAGCAGTACTTC. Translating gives CSARDLLDSQGPYEQYF.

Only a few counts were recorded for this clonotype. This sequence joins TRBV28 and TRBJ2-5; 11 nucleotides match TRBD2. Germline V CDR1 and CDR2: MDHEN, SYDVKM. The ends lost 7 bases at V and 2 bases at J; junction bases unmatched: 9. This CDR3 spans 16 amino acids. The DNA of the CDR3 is TGTGCCAGCACCGTCGGGGCTAGCGGGGGGCAAGAGACCCAGTACTTC. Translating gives CASTVGASGGQETQYF.

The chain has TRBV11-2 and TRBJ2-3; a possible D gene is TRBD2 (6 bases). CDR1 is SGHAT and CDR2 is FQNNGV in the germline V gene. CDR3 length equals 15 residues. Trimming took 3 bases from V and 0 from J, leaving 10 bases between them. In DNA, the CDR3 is TGTGCCAGCAGCTTTCTCGGGACTAGCACAGATACGCAGTATTTT. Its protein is CASSFLGTSTDTQYF.

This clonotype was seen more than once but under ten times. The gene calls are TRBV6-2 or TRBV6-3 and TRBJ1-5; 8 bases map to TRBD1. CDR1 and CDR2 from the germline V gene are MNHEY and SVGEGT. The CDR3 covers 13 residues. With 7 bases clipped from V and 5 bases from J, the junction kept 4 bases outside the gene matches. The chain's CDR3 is CASTDRVDQPQHF. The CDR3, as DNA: TGTGCCAGCACGGACAGGGTGGATCAGCCCCAGCATTTT.

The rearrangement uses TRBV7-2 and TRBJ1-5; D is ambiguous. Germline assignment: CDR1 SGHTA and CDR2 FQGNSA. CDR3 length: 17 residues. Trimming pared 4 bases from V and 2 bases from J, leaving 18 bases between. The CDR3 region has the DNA TGTGCCAGCAGCTCCCAACTCGGTCAAGGAGGCAATCAGCCCCAGCATTTT. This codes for CASSSQLGQGGNQPQHF.

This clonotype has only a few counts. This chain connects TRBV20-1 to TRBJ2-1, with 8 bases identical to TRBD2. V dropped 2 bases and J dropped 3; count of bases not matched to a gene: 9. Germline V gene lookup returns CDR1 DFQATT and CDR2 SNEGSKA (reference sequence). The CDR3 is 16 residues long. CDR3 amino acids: CSARHSSGSIYNEQFF. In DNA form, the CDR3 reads TGCAGTGCTAGACATTCCAGCGGGAGTATCTACAATGAGCAGTTCTTC.

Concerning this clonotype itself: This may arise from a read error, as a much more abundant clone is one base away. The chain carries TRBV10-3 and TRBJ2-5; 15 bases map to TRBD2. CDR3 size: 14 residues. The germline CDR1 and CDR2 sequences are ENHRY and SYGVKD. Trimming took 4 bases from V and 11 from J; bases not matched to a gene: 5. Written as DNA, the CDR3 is TGTGCCATCAGTGGGACTAGCGGGGGGGACAAGCAGTACTTC. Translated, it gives CAISGTSGGDKQYF.

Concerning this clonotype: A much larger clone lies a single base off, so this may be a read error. Here the CDR3 reads CASVHGGEDTQYF. The CDR3 DNA sequence: TGCGCCAGCGTCCACGGGGGAGAAGATACGCAGTATTTT. V is TRBV5-1 and J is TRBJ2-3; a weak D match, TRBD2 (6 bases). Germline values: CDR1 SGHRS, CDR2 YFSETQ. V lost 7 bases and J 5 bases, leaving 14 bases between the germline ends. CDR3 length: 13 amino acids.

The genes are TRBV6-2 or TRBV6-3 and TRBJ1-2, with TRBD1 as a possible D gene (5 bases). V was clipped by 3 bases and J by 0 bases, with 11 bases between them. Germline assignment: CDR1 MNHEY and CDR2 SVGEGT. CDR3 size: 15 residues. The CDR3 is CASSYSWGANYGYTF. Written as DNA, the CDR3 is TGTGCCAGCAGTTATTCGTGGGGCGCTAACTATGGCTACACCTTC.

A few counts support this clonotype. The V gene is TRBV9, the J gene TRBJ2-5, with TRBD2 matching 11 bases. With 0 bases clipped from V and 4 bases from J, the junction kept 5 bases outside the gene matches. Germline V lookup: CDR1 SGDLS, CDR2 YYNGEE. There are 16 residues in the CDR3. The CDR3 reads CASSVGTSGGRETQYF. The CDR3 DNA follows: TGTGCCAGCAGCGTAGGTACTAGCGGGGGTCGAGAGACCCAGTACTTC.

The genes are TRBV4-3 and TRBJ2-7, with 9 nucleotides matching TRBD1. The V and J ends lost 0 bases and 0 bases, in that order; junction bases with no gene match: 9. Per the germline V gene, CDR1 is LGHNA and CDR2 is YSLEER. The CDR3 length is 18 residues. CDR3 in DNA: TGCGCCAGCAGCCAAGACCTCCCCGGGACAGGGTACTCCTACGAGCAGTACTTC. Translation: CASSQDLPGTGYSYEQYF.

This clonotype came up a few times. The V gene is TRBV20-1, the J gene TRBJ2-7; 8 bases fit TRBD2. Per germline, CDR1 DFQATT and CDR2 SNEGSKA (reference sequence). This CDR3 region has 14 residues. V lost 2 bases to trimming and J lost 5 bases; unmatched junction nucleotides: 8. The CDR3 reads CSARIPPTSDEQYF. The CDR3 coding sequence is TGCAGTGCTAGAATACCACCGACTAGCGACGAGCAGTACTTC.

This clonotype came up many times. In DNA, the CDR3 is TGCGCCAGCAGCTCCGGACTAGCGGGGGGCACAGATACGCAGTATTTT. Amino acid sequence: CASSSGLAGGTDTQYF. The V call is TRBV4-1, the J call TRBJ2-3, with 13 bases that match TRBD2. CDR1 is MGHRA, CDR2 YSYEKL, per germline. The V and J ends lost 5 bases and 1 base, in that order; junction bases with no gene match: 3. This CDR3 is built from 16 residues.

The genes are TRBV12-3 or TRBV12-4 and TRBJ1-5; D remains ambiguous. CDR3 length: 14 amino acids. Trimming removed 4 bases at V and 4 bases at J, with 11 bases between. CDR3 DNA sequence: TGTGCCAGCAGTTCCGGGTTATCAAATCAGCCCCAGCATTTT. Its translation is CASSSGLSNQPQHF.

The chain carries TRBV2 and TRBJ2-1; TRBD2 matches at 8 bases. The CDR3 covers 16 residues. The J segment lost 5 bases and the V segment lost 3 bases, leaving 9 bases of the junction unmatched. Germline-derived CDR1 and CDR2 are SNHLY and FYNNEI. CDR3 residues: CASSDQSSGSNNEQFF. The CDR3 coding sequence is TGTGCCAGCAGTGATCAATCCAGCGGGAGTAACAATGAGCAGTTCTTC.

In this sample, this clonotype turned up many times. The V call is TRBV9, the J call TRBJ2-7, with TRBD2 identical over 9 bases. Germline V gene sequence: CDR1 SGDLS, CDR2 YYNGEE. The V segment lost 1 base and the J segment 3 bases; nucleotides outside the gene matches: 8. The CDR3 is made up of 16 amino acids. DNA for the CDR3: TGTGCCAGCAGCGTAACCCCCGCGGGAGGGCTCTACGAGCAGTACTTC. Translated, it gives CASSVTPAGGLYEQYF.

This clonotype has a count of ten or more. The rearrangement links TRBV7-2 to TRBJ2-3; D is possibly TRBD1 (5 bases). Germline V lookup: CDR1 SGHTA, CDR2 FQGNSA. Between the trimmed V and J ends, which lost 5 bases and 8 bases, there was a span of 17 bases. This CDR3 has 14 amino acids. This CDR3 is CASSPLNVQGTQYF. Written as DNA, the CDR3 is TGTGCCAGCAGCCCCCTCAACGTCCAGGGTACGCAGTATTTT.

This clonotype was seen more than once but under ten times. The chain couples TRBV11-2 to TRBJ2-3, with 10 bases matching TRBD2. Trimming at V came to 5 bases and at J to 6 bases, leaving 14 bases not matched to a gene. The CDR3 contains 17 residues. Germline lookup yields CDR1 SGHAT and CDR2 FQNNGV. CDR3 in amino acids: CASSQEGVASGSDTQYF. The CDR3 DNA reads TGTGCCAGCAGCCAAGAGGGGGTGGCTAGCGGGAGTGATACGCAGTATTTT.

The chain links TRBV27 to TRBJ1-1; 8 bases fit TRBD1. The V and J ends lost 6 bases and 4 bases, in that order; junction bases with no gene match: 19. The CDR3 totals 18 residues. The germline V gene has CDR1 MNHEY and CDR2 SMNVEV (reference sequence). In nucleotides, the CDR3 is TGTGCCAGCAGCCCATACACCGACAGGGGACGGTTCGGCACTGAAGCTTTCTTT. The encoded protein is CASSPYTDRGRFGTEAFF.

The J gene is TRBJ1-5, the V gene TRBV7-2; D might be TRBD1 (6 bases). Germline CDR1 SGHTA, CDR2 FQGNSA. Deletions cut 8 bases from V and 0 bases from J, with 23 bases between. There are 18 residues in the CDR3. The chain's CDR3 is CASGGGRGEENSNQPQHF. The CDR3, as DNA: TGTGCCAGCGGTGGGGGCCGGGGCGAGGAAAATAGCAATCAGCCCCAGCATTTT.

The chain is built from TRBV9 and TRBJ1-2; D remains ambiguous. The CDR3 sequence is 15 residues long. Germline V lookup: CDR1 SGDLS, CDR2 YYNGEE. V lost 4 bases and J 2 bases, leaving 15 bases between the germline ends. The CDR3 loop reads CASSSPVSQNYGYTF. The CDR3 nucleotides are TGTGCCAGCAGCTCACCGGTCAGCCAGAACTATGGCTACACCTTC.

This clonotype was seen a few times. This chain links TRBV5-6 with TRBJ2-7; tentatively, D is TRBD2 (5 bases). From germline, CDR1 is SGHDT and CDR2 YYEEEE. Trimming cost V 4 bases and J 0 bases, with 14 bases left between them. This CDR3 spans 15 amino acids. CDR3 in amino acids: CASSTGWKGSYEQYF. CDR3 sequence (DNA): TGTGCCAGCAGCACGGGATGGAAGGGCTCCTACGAGCAGTACTTC.